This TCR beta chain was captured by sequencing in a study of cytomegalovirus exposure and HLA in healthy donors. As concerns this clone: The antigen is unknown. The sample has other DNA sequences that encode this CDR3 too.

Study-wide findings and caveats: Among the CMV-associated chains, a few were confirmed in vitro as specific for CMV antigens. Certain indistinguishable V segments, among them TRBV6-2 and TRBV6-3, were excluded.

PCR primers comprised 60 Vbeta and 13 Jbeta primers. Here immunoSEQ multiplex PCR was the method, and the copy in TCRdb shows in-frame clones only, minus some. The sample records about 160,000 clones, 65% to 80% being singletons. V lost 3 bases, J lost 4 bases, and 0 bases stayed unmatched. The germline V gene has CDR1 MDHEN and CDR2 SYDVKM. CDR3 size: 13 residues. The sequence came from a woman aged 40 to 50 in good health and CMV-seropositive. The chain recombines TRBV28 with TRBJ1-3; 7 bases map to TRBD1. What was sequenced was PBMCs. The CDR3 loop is CASSLTGGNTIYF. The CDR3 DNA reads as TGTGCCAGCAGTTTGACAGGGGGAAACACCATATATTTT.